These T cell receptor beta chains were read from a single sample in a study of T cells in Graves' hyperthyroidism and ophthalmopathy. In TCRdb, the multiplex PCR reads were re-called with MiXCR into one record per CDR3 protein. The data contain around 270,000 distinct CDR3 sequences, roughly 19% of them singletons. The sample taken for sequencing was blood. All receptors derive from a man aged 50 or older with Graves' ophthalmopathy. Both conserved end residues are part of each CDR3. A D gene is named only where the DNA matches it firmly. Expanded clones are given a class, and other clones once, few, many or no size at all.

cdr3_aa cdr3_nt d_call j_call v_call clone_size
CASSLTQGTGEQFF TGTGCCAGCAGCTTAACGCAGGGGACCGGTGAGCAGTTCTTC NA TRBJ2-1 TRBV11-2 NA
CSARRSSYNEQFF TGCAGTGCCCGAAGGAGCTCCTACAATGAGCAGTTCTTC NA TRBJ2-1 TRBV20-1 NA
CASSLDGEPQHF TGTGCCAGCAGCTTAGATGGGGAGCCCCAGCATTTT NA TRBJ1-5 TRBV13 NA
CASSLEAGGRSSYNEQFF TGCGCCAGCAGCTTGGAGGCGGGAGGGCGGAGCTCCTACAATGAGCAGTTCTTC TRBD2 TRBJ2-1 TRBV5-1 NA
CASTIAAGGSGANVLTF TGTGCCAGTACCATTGCGGCGGGCGGCTCTGGGGCCAACGTCCTGACTTTC NA TRBJ2-6 TRBV19 NA
CSARDDGTDTQYF TGCAGTGCTAGAGATGATGGCACAGATACGCAGTATTTT NA TRBJ2-3 TRBV20-1 NA
CASSMANRGLSGANVLTF TGCGCCAGCAGTATGGCAAACAGGGGGCTATCTGGGGCCAACGTCCTGACTTTC TRBD1 TRBJ2-6 TRBV5-1 few
CASSLAPRGSNTEAFF TGTGCCAGCAGCTTAGCCCCCAGGGGGTCGAACACTGAAGCTTTCTTT TRBD1 TRBJ1-1 TRBV11-2 many
CSARPSKGSGSGQETQYF TGCAGTGCTAGACCGTCGAAGGGGAGCGGGAGTGGCCAAGAGACCCAGTACTTC TRBD2 TRBJ2-5 TRBV20-1 many
CASSIPSRGGSNQPQHF TGTGCCAGTAGTATACCCTCGCGGGGGGGCAGCAATCAGCCCCAGCATTTT NA TRBJ1-5 TRBV19 NA
CSARGGTNEKLFF TGCAGTGCTAGAGGGGGAACTAATGAAAAACTGTTTTTT NA TRBJ1-4 TRBV20-1 NA
CASSGRASLGEQYF TGTGCCAGCAGCGGGAGGGCATCCTTAGGGGAGCAGTACTTC NA TRBJ2-7 TRBV9 few
CASSFSVSNQPQHF TGTGCCAGCAGTTTTTCGGTCAGCAATCAGCCCCAGCATTTT NA TRBJ1-5 TRBV27 NA
CAWSVGTDRETQYF TGTGCCTGGAGTGTCGGGACAGACCGGGAGACCCAGTACTTC TRBD1 TRBJ2-5 TRBV30 NA
CASSLTNEQFF TGTGCCAGCAGCCTGACTAATGAGCAGTTCTTC NA TRBJ2-1 TRBV3-1 many
CASGSGTLNYEQYF TGTGCCAGCGGCTCAGGGACATTAAACTACGAGCAGTACTTC NA TRBJ2-7 TRBV28 NA
CAWRDGGEAFF TGTGCCTGGAGGGACGGCGGTGAAGCTTTCTTT NA TRBJ1-1 TRBV30 many
CASSLHTGTGGFYGYTF TGTGCCAGCAGCTTACACACCGGGACAGGGGGTTTCTATGGCTACACCTTC TRBD1 TRBJ1-2 TRBV7-2 few
CASSTPWATSSDEQFF TGTGCCAGTAGTACCCCCTGGGCCACATCTTCGGATGAGCAGTTCTTC NA TRBJ2-1 TRBV19 NA
CSARAPGLVYEQYF TGCAGTGCTAGAGCGCCGGGACTAGTCTACGAGCAGTACTTC TRBD2 TRBJ2-7 TRBV20-1 many
CASSPRQTSGRMYEQYF TGTGCCAGCAGTCCTCGCCAGACTAGCGGGAGAATGTACGAGCAGTACTTC TRBD2 TRBJ2-7 TRBV27 few
CSVEVAGEAETQYF TGCAGCGTTGAAGTGGCGGGAGAGGCTGAGACCCAGTACTTC TRBD2 TRBJ2-5 TRBV29-1 many
CASRGSGEQFF TGTGCGTCGAGGGGGAGTGGTGAGCAGTTCTTC NA TRBJ2-1 TRBV12-3/TRBV12-4 many
CATSRDRPGELFF TGTGCCACCAGCAGAGATCGGCCCGGGGAGCTGTTTTTT NA TRBJ2-2 TRBV15 few
CASSSRLAGPTDTQYF TGTGCCAGCAGTTCAAGACTAGCGGGGCCCACAGATACGCAGTATTTT TRBD2 TRBJ2-3 TRBV27 NA
CSAVTSGGGEQYF TGCAGTGCCGTCACTAGCGGGGGAGGCGAGCAGTACTTC TRBD2 TRBJ2-7 TRBV20-1 many